The source of this T cell receptor beta chain is a study of blood T cell repertoires in COVID-19 (dated by TCRdb to about 2020). For the wider study: Collaborator samples came from the United States, Italy and Spain and covered acute and convalescent phases of COVID-19. The repertoires were released in a freely available public database meant as a resource for research on the immune response to SARS-CoV-2. The samples were drawn from two sources: the first 160 participants of the ongoing ImmuneRACE study, and 950 to 1,500 subjects contributed by 6 global collaborators. The dataset comprised deeply sampled blood TCRbeta repertoires from subjects exposed to, actively infected with, or recovered from COVID-19. Sample metadata almost always included a de-identified subject ID, COVID-19 status, age in years and sex. Where available, HLA class I and class II types were obtained from metadata supplied by the sample provider rather than from assay-based typing. The prospective study material was composed of cDNA or gDNA derived from T cells, B-cell-depleted T cells, or PBMCs.

Findings and caveats that apply to the study as a whole: The amount of clinical and demographic metadata varied by source and participant and was provided uncurated.

Whole blood was collected in K2EDTA tubes by collaborating institutions according to the institutions' own protocols. For TCRbeta analysis, collaborator samples were shipped as frozen whole blood, as isolated PBMCs, or as DNA extracted from either sample type. As for this clone: The target of this receptor is not known. The input lacks base qualities; no much larger clone sits a single base away.

V is clipped by 6 bases and J by 0 bases, and the sequence between their germline boundaries is 20 bases long. In the germline V gene, CDR1 corresponds to KGHSH and CDR2 to LQKENI. CDR3 length: 17 amino acids, cysteine to phenylalanine. Of the read, only the CDR3 DNA is kept; its 51 bases are in frame from base 1. TCRbeta CDR3 regions were amplified from genomic DNA by means of the immunoSEQ Assay, a bias-controlled multiplex PCR. Processing in the source paper ran as follows. Nucleated cell counts per sample were estimated from amplification of reference gene primers within the assay. To quantify the absolute abundance of each unique TCRbeta CDR3 rearrangement, sequence reads were collapsed and filtered. Productive Simpson clonality was computed per sample as the square root of Simpson's diversity index over productive rearrangements. The table was pulled from immuneACCESS by TCRdb, which kept in-frame rearrangements only. Such tables lose some clones; where checked, under half of the loss comes from unresolved V genes, and the rest has no known cause. The V and J calls and the clone size are those of that table, but D and trimming were determined from the DNA. A total of approximately 340,000 clones appear in this sample, around four fifths of them only once. Clones ranked in the top ten supply 2.5% to 3% of the sample.

Rearrangement joined TRBV18 to TRBJ2-5; TRBD2 is a weak D gene call, 6 bases matching. This clonotype was sampled from a man aged 30 to 39 with active or convalescent COVID-19. The sequenced material came from peripheral blood. The CDR3 reads CASSLEARGTNQETQYF. The sequence in DNA is TGTGCCAGCTCCCTCGAGGCTCGCGGGACGAACCAAGAGACCCAGTACTTC. The entire variable domain, with the stretches around the CDR3 drawn from the reference TRBV18 and TRBJ2-5 proteins, is NAGVMQNPRHLVRRRGQEARLRCSPMKGHSHVYWYRQLPEEGLKFMVYLQKENIIDESGMPKERFSAEFPKEGPSILRIQQVVRGDSAAYFCASSLEARGTNQETQYFGPGTRLLVL.